These T cell receptor beta chains were read from a single sample in a study of CD8 T cells in Susac syndrome. Using its own MiXCR run on the immunoSEQ multiplex PCR reads, TCRdb lists one record per CDR3 protein. The table records 200,000 to 300,000 distinct CDR3 sequences, almost 97% of them present only once. The sample consisted of CD4+ T cells from PBMCs. The receptors shown here come from a human donor with Susac syndrome. Both conserved end residues are trimmed from each CDR3. The D gene is left open where the match is weak.

v_gene: TRBV20-1; d_gene: TRBD2; len: 13; CDR3aa: SARDLLAGGETQY
v_gene: TRBV6-5; d_gene: .; len: 11; CDR3aa: ASSYSTSRAQY
v_gene: TRBV24-1; d_gene: TRBD1; len: 16; CDR3aa: ATSDLGQGPLRRNEQF
v_gene: TRBV30; d_gene: .; len: 13; CDR3aa: ASQGMAGSFYEQY
v_gene: TRBV3-1; d_gene: .; len: 9; CDR3aa: ASSRVNEQY
v_gene: TRBV27; d_gene: .; len: 11; CDR3aa: ASSPSGVYEQY
v_gene: TRBV15; d_gene: .; len: 13; CDR3aa: ATSRARAEIGTQY
v_gene: TRBV28; d_gene: .; len: 11; CDR3aa: ASREQGDYGYT
v_gene: TRBV3-1; d_gene: TRBD1; len: 11; CDR3aa: ASSGTGDQPQH
v_gene: TRBV20-1; d_gene: .; len: 12; CDR3aa: SASPWVADNEQF
v_gene: TRBV21-1; d_gene: .; len: 13; CDR3aa: ASSKPTCATDTQY
v_gene: TRBV7-3; d_gene: .; len: 11; CDR3aa: ASSSGTRGTQY
v_gene: TRBV20-1; d_gene: .; len: 10; CDR3aa: SAREQGGPQH
v_gene: TRBV20-1; d_gene: .; len: 12; CDR3aa: SARAASPYYEQY
v_gene: TRBV28; d_gene: TRBD1; len: 12; CDR3aa: ASSLDRGGTEAF
v_gene: TRBV20-1; d_gene: .; len: 11; CDR3aa: SARTGSEYEQY
v_gene: TRBV20-1; d_gene: .; len: 10; CDR3aa: SASGPNYEQY
v_gene: TRBV5-1; d_gene: .; len: 13; CDR3aa: ASKPASGSSYEQY
v_gene: TRBV3-1; d_gene: TRBD2; len: 12; CDR3aa: ASSQTSGSDEQY
v_gene: TRBV29-1; d_gene: .; len: 12; CDR3aa: SVTWGGMDTEAF
v_gene: TRBV5-6; d_gene: TRBD2; len: 15; CDR3aa: ASSLISSGSSRNIQY
v_gene: TRBV28; d_gene: .; len: 11; CDR3aa: ASSLPGAGELF
v_gene: TRBV20-1; d_gene: .; len: 9; CDR3aa: SGGWPYEQY